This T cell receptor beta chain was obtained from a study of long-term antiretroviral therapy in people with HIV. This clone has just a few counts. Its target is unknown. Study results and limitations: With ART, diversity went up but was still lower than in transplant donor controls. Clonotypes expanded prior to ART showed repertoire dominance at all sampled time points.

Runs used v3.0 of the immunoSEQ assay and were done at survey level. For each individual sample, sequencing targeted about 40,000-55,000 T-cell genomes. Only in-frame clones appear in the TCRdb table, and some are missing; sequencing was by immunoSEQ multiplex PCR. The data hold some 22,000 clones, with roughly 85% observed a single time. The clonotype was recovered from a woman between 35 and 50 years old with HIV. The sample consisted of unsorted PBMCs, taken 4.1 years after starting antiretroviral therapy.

The CDR3 region is CAWSVQGAEGYTF. In nucleotides, the CDR3 is TGTGCCTGGAGTGTACAGGGGGCGGAAGGCTACACCTTC. J is TRBJ1-2 and V is TRBV30; TRBD1 matches 9 bases. J gave up 8 bases and V 0 bases, and 4 bases lay outside the gene matches. This CDR3 comprises 13 residues. The germline V gene has CDR1 GTSNPN and CDR2 SVGIG (reference sequence).